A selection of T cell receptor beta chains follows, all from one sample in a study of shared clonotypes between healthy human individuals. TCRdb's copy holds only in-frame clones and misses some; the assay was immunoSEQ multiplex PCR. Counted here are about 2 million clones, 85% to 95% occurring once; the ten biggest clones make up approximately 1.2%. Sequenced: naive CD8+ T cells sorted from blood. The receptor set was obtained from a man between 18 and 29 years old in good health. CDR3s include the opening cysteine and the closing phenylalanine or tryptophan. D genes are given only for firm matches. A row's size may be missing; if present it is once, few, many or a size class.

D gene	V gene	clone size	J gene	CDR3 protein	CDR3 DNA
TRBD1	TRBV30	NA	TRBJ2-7	CAWSVQGDTEQYF	TGTGCCTGGAGTGTACAGGGGGACACCGAGCAGTACTTC
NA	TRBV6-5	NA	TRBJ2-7	CACRLAYEQYF	TGTGCCTGCCGACTGGCCTACGAGCAGTACTTC
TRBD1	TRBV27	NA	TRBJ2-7	CASSLQGQGRSEQYF	TGTGCCAGCAGTTTACAGGGACAGGGGAGGAGCGAGCAGTACTTC
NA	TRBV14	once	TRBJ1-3	CASSQEGEGSGNTIYF	TGTGCCAGCAGCCAAGAAGGGGAGGGTTCTGGAAACACCATATATTTT
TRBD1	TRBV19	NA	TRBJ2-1	CASSLSWTGIFNEQFF	TGTGCCAGTAGTCTGAGTTGGACAGGGATTTTCAATGAGCAGTTCTTC
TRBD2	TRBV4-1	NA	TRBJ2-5	CASSQDRLAGVETQYF	TGCGCCAGCAGCCAAGATCGGCTAGCGGGAGTGGAGACCCAGTACTTC
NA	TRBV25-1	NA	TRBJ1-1	CASGMGLGTEAFF	TGTGCCAGCGGCATGGGGTTGGGCACTGAAGCTTTCTTT
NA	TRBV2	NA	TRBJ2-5	CASSEGETQYF	TGTGCCAGCAGTGAGGGGGAGACCCAGTACTTC
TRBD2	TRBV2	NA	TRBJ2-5	CASSDPGGLALETQYF	TGTGCCAGCAGTGACCCCGGCGGACTAGCGTTAGAGACCCAGTACTTC
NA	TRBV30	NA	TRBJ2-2	CACKPVVSRTGELFF	TGTGCCTGCAAACCGGTAGTTTCTCGAACCGGGGAGCTGTTTTTT
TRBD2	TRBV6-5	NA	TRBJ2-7	CASKPGLAYEQYF	TGTGCCAGCAAACCGGGACTAGCCTACGAGCAGTACTTC
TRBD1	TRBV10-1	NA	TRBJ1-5	CASSPYDRAYNQPQHF	TGCGCCAGCAGTCCCTATGACAGGGCCTACAATCAGCCCCAGCATTTT
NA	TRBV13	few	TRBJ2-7	CASSLGRGYEQYF	TGTGCCAGCAGCTTAGGCCGGGGTTACGAGCAGTACTTC